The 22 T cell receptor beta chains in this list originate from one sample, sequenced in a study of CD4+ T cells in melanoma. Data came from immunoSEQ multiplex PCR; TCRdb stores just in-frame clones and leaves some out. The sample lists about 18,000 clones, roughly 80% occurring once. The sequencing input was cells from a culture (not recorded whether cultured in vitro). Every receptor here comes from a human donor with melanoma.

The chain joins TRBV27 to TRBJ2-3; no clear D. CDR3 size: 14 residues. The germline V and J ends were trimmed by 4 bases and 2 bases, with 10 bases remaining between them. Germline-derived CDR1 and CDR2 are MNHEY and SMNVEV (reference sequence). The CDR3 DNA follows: TGTGCCAGCAGTTCGTCTAGTCCCACAGATACGCAGTATTTT. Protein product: CASSSSSPTDTQYF.

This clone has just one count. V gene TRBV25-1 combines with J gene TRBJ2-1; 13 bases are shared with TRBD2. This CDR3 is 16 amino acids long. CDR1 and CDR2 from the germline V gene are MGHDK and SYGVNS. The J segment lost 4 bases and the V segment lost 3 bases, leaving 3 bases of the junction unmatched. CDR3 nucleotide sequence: TGTGCCAGCAGTGAGCTACTAGCGGGGGGGTACAATGAGCAGTTCTTC. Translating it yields CASSELLAGGYNEQFF.

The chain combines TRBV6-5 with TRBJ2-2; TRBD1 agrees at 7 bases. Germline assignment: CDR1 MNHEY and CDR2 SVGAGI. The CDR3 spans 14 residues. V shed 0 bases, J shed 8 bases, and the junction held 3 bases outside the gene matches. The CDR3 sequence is CASSYSGQDGELFF. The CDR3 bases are TGTGCCAGCAGTTACTCCGGACAGGATGGGGAGCTGTTTTTT.

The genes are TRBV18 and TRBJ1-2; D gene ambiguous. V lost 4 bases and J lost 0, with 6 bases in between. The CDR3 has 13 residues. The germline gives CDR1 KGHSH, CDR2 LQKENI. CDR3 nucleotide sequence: TGTGCCAGCTCACAGGAAGCTAACTATGGCTACACCTTC. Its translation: CASSQEANYGYTF. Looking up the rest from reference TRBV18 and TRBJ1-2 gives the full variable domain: NAGVMQNPRHLVRRRGQEARLRCSPMKGHSHVYWYRQLPEEGLKFMVYLQKENIIDESGMPKERFSAEFPKEGPSILRIQQVVRGDSAAYFCASSQEANYGYTFGSGTRLTVV.

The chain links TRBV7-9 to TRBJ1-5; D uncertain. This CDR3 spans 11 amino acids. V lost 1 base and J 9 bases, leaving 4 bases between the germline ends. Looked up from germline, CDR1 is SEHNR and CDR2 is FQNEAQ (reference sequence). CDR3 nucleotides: TGTGCCAGCAGCTTAGACGGGCCCCAGCATTTT. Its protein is CASSLDGPQHF.

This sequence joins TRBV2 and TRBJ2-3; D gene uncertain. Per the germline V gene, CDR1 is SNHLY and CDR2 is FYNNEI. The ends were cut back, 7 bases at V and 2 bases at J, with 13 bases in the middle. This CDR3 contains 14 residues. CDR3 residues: CASTRQTATDTQYF. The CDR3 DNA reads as TGTGCCAGCACCAGACAAACCGCCACAGATACGCAGTATTTT. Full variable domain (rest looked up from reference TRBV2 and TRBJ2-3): EPEVTQTPSHQVTQMGQEVILRCVPISNHLYFYWYRQILGQKVEFLVSFYNNEISEKSEIFDDQFSVERPDGSNFTLKIRSTKLEDSAMYFCASTRQTATDTQYFGPGTRLTVL.

CDR3 sequence: CAWSVQFIPDTQYF. The CDR3 DNA reads as TGTGCCTGGAGTGTGCAATTCATCCCAGATACGCAGTATTTT. This chain links TRBV30 with TRBJ2-3; D uncertain. Germline V gives CDR1 GTSNPN, CDR2 SVGIG (reference sequence). V gave up 0 bases and J gave up 4 bases, with 11 bases separating them. CDR3 length: 14 residues.

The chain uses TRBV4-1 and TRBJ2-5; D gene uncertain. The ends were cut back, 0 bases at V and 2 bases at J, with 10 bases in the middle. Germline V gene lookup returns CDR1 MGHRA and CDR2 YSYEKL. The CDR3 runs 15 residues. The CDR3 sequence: CASSQDRTQQETQYF. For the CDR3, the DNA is TGCGCCAGCAGCCAAGATCGCACTCAACAAGAGACCCAGTACTTC.

The CDR3 spells CATSRGQVLNQPQHF. The CDR3 coding sequence is TGTGCCACCAGCAGGGGACAGGTTCTCAATCAGCCCCAGCATTTT. The V gene is TRBV15, the J gene TRBJ1-5; the match to TRBD1 covers 8 bases. The V and J ends lost 3 bases and 3 bases, in that order; junction bases with no gene match: 4. CDR1 and CDR2 (germline): LNHNV, YYDKDF (reference sequence). CDR3 length: 15 residues.

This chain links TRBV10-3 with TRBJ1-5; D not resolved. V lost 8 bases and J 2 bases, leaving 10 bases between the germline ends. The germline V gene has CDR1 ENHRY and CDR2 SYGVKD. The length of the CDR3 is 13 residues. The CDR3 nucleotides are TGTGCCATCGGGAGGGCTGGCAATCAGCCCCAGCATTTT. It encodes CAIGRAGNQPQHF.

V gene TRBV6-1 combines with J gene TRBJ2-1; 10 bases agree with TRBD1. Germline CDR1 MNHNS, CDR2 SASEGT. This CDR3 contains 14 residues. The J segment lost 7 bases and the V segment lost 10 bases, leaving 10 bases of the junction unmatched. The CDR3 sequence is CATRPGQGINEQFF. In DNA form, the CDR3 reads TGTGCCACCCGACCGGGACAGGGGATTAATGAGCAGTTCTTC.

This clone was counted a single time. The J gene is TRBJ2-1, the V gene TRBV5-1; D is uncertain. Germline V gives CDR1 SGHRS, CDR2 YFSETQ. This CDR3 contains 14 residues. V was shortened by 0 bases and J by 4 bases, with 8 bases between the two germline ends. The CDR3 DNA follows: TGCGCCAGCAGCTTGGCTGCTGATTACAATGAGCAGTTCTTC. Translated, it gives CASSLAADYNEQFF. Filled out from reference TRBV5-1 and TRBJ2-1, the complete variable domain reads KAGVTQTPRYLIKTRGQQVTLSCSPISGHRSVSWYQQTPGQGLQFLFEYFSETQRNKGNFPGRFSGRQFSNSRSEMNVSTLELGDSALYLCASSLAADYNEQFFGPGTRLTVL.

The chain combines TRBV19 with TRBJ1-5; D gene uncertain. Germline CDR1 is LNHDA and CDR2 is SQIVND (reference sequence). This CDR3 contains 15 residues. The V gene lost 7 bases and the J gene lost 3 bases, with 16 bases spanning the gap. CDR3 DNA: TGTGCCAGTACCCCTAAATCCGACCCCAATCAGCCCCAGCATTTT. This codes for CASTPKSDPNQPQHF. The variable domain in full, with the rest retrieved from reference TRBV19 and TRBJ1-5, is DGGITQSPKYLFRKEGQNVTLSCEQNLNHDAMYWYRQDPGQGLRLIYYSQIVNDFQKGDIAEGYSVSREKKESFPLTVTSAQKNPTAFYLCASTPKSDPNQPQHFGDGTRLSIL.

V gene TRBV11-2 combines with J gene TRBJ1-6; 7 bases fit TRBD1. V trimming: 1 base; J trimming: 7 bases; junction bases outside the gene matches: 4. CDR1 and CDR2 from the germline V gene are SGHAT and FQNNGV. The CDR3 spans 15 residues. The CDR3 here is CASSLAAGGNSPLHF. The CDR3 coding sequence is TGTGCCAGCAGCTTAGCGGCAGGGGGAAATTCACCCCTCCACTTT.

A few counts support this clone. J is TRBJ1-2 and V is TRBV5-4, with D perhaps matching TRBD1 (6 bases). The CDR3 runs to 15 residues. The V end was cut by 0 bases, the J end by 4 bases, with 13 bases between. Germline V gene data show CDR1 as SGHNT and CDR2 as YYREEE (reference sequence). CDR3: CASSLEQGRGYGYTF. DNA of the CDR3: TGTGCCAGCAGCTTGGAGCAGGGGAGGGGCTATGGCTACACCTTC.

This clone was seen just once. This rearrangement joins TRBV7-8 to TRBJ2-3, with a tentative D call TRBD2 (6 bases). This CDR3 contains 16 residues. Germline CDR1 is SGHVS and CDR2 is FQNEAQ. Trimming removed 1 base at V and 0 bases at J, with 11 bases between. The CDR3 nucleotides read TGTGCCAGCAGCTTAGGGCTAGCGTTCAGCACAGATACGCAGTATTTT. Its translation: CASSLGLAFSTDTQYF.

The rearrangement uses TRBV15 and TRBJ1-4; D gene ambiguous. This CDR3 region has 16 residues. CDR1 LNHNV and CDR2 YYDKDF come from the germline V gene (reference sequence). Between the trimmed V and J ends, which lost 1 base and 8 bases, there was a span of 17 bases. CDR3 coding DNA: TGTGCCACCAGCAGAGGATCGGGAGCTCTAGGGGAAAAACTGTTTTTT. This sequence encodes CATSRGSGALGEKLFF.

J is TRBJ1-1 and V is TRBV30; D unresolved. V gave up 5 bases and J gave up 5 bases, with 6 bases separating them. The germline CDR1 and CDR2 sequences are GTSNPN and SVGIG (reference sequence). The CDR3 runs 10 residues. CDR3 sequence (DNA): TGTGCCTGGGAGCGGACTGAAGCTTTCTTT. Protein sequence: CAWERTEAFF.

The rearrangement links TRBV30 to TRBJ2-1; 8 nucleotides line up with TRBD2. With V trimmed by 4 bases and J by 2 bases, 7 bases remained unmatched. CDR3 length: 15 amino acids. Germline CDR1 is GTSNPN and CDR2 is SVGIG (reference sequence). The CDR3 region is CAWIRGGPPYNEQFF. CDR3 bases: TGTGCCTGGATCCGCGGGGGGCCTCCCTACAATGAGCAGTTCTTC.

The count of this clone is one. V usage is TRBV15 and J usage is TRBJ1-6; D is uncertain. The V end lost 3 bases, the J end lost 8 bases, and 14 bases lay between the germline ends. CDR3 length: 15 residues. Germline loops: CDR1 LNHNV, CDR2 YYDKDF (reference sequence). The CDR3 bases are TGTGCCACCAGCAGGGGTGGGGTCGGAGATTCACCCCTCCACTTT. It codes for CATSRGGVGDSPLHF.

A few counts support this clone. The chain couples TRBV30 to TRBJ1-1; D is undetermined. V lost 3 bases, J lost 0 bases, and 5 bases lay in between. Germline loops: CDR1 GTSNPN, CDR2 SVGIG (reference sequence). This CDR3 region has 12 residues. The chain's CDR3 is CAWSRMNTEAFF. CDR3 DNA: TGTGCCTGGAGCCGTATGAACACTGAAGCTTTCTTT.

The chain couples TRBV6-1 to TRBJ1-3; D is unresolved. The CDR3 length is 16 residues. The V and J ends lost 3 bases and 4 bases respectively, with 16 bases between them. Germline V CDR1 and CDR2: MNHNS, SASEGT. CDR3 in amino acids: CASSEEQIRAGNTIYF. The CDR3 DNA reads TGTGCCAGCAGTGAGGAGCAGATTAGGGCGGGAAACACCATATATTTT.